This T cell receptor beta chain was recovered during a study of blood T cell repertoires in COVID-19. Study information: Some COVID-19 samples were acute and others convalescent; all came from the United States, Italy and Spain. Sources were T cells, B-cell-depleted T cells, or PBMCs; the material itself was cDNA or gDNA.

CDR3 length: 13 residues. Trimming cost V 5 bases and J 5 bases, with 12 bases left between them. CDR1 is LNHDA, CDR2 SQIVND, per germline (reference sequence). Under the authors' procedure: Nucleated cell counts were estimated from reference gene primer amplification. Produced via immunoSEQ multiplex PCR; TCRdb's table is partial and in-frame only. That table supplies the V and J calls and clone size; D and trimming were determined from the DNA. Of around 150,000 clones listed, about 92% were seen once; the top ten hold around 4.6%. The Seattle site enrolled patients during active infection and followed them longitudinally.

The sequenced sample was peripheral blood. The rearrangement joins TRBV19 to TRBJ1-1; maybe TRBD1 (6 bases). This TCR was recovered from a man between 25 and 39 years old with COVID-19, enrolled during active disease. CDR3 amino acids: CASSGGLGTEAFF. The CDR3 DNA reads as TGTGCCAGTAGTGGGGGCCTAGGGACTGAAGCTTTCTTT.